The TCR beta chain under discussion was sequenced for a study of blood T cell repertoires in COVID-19. At the level of the study: Whether acute or convalescent, the COVID-19 samples came from the United States, Italy and Spain. The analysed material was cDNA or gDNA that came from T cells, B-cell-depleted T cells, or PBMCs.

Authors' methods: Quantification of nucleated cells was approximated via reference gene primer amplification. Clones were sequenced by immunoSEQ multiplex PCR, and TCRdb holds only the in-frame ones, with some missing. Clone size and V and J calls were adopted from that table, with D and trimming inferred from the DNA. The repertoire consists of approximately 100,000 clones, with around 88% occurring once and the leading ten covering approximately 19%. This clone was picked up one time. Sequences were obtained from peripheral blood. The clonotype was recovered from a human donor with acute or convalescent COVID-19. The donor label of this sample is uncertain.

In DNA, the CDR3 is TGTGCCAGCAGCTCGGGACAGGGTGGCCAGCCCCAGCATTTT. It specifies CASSSGQGGQPQHF. The V gene is TRBV7-9, the J gene TRBJ1-5, with 9 bases that match TRBD1. Trimming at V came to 4 bases and at J to 7 bases, leaving 5 bases not matched to a gene. This CDR3 comprises 14 residues. The V gene's germline CDR1 is SEHNR and CDR2 FQNEAQ (reference sequence).